The 32 T cell receptor beta chains below come from one sample, sequenced in a study of cytomegalovirus exposure and HLA in healthy donors. 60 Vbeta and 13 Jbeta primers were used in PCR. The protocol was immunoSEQ multiplex PCR, while the TCRdb copy is restricted to in-frame clones and leaves out a portion. The data contain about 160,000 clones, roughly 80% of them seen just once; the ten biggest clones take up more than 1.2%. The sample taken for sequencing was PBMCs. The receptors shown here come from a male donor in good health and CMV-seronegative.

The chain carries TRBV7-9 and TRBJ1-5; weak D call: TRBD1 (5 bases). CDR3 length equals 14 residues. CDR1 and CDR2 (germline): SEHNR, FQNEAQ (reference sequence). Trimming left V 6 bases short and J 1 base short, with 10 bases between. CDR3: CASSRDSSNQPQHF. In DNA, the CDR3 is TGTGCCAGCAGTCGCGACAGCAGCAATCAGCCCCAGCATTTT.

The chain couples TRBV4-2 to TRBJ2-3; TRBD2 agrees at 10 bases. Germline CDR1 LGHNA, CDR2 YNFKEQ. V was clipped by 1 base and J by 2 bases; unmatched bases: 3. There are 16 residues in the CDR3. The CDR3 nucleotides are TGTGCCAGCAGCCAAGGGACTAGCGGTATCACAGATACGCAGTATTTT. It is translated as CASSQGTSGITDTQYF.

A single count supports this clone. V is TRBV5-6 and J is TRBJ2-3, with TRBD1 matching 8 bases. V trimming: 4 bases; J trimming: 4 bases; junction bases outside the gene matches: 8. The CDR3 has 15 amino acids. Germline V gene data show CDR1 as SGHDT and CDR2 as YYEEEE. CDR3 residues: CASSIATGVSDTQYF. The CDR3 nucleotides are TGTGCCAGCAGCATCGCGACAGGGGTATCAGATACGCAGTATTTT.

This clone has only a few counts. This chain joins TRBV5-1 and TRBJ1-2; TRBD1 matches at 7 bases. The junction had 2 bases not matched to a gene; V was cut back by 1 base and J by 2 bases. CDR1 and CDR2 (germline): SGHRS, YFSETQ. The CDR3 covers 14 residues. The CDR3 here is CASSLRGLNYGYTF. In DNA form, the CDR3 reads TGCGCCAGCAGCTTGAGGGGGCTCAACTATGGCTACACCTTC.

This sequence joins TRBV5-5 and TRBJ2-5; no clear D gene. Germline loops: CDR1 SGHKS, CDR2 YYEKEE (reference sequence). The length of the CDR3 is 14 residues. V was cut by 0 bases and J by 1 base, with 7 bases left in between. The CDR3 nucleotides are TGTGCCAGCAGCTTGGAAGCGATCCAAGAGACCCAGTACTTC. Translated: CASSLEAIQETQYF.

J is TRBJ2-1 and V is TRBV11-2, with TRBD2 matching 8 bases. J was trimmed by 6 bases and V by 5 bases; bases with no gene match: 9. The CDR3 is 15 amino acids. Germline values: CDR1 SGHAT, CDR2 FQNNGV. The CDR3 sequence is CASSIFGTSANEQFF. CDR3 DNA: TGTGCCAGCAGCATCTTCGGGACTAGTGCCAATGAGCAGTTCTTC.

The rearrangement links TRBV5-1 to TRBJ2-3, with 11 bases that match TRBD2. Germline V gene data show CDR1 as SGHRS and CDR2 as YFSETQ. The CDR3 contains 14 residues. The CDR3: CATTSGRLTDTQYF. CDR3 coding DNA: TGCGCGACTACTAGCGGGAGATTGACAGATACGCAGTATTTT.

This clone was counted between two and nine times. The chain has TRBV28 and TRBJ2-2; 7 bases agree with TRBD1. This CDR3 comprises 15 residues. The V and J ends lost 3 bases and 5 bases, in that order; junction bases with no gene match: 6. In germline, CDR1 is MDHEN, CDR2 SYDVKM. The CDR3 is CASSFGTATTGELFF. The DNA for the CDR3 is TGTGCCAGCAGTTTCGGGACAGCCACGACCGGGGAGCTGTTTTTT.

The rearrangement joins TRBV6-5 to TRBJ1-6; D call uncertain. The germline V gene encodes CDR1 MNHEY and CDR2 SVGAGI. This CDR3 is built from 14 residues. V lost 6 bases to trimming and J lost 4 bases, with 10 bases between them. In DNA form, the CDR3 reads TGTGCCAGCAGGGCCTCACTATATAATTCACCCCTCCACTTT. It specifies CASRASLYNSPLHF.

This clone appeared a few times. An end of the junction does not agree with germline; a read error may underlie this. The chain combines TRBV30 with TRBJ2-5; 14 bases match TRBD2. The V gene's germline CDR1 is GTSNPN and CDR2 SVGIG (reference sequence). This CDR3 is 14 amino acids long. Here the CDR3 reads CACSGTSGRETQYF. The CDR3 DNA is TGTGCCTGCAGTGGGACTAGCGGGAGAGAGACCCAGTACTTC.

The CDR3 sequence: CASSFAGGGGPQHF. The CDR3 nucleotides read TGTGCCAGCAGCTTTGCAGGGGGCGGAGGGCCCCAGCATTTT. This sequence joins TRBV13 and TRBJ1-5, with 8 positions matching TRBD1. Per germline, CDR1 PRHDT and CDR2 FYEKMQ (reference sequence). This CDR3 comprises 14 residues. With V trimmed by 3 bases and J by 9 bases, 7 bases remained unmatched.

Concerning this clone: Other DNA sequences of this sample code for an identical CDR3. This rearrangement joins TRBV7-2 to TRBJ2-3; tentatively, D is TRBD2 (6 bases). The CDR3 has 15 amino acids. The V gene lost 5 bases and the J gene lost 1 base, with 13 bases spanning the gap. The germline V gene has CDR1 SGHTA and CDR2 FQGNSA. CDR3 DNA: TGTGCCAGCAGCCTGGGACTGGCAGGCACAGATACGCAGTATTTT. Its protein product is CASSLGLAGTDTQYF.

This sequence joins TRBV7-2 and TRBJ1-2; TRBD1 agrees at 11 bases. J lost 10 bases, V lost 2 bases, and 9 bases had no gene match. Germline V gene sequence: CDR1 SGHTA, CDR2 FQGNSA. The CDR3 has 15 amino acids. The CDR3 is CASSLHPRTGGLYTF. In DNA, the CDR3 is TGTGCCAGCAGCTTACATCCAAGGACAGGGGGCCTCTACACCTTC. Using reference TRBV7-2 and TRBJ1-2 for the parts outside the CDR3, the full variable domain is GAGVSQSPSNKVTEKGKDVELRCDPISGHTALYWYRQSLGQGLEFLIYFQGNSAPDKSGLPSDRFSAERTGGSVSTLTIQRTQQEDSAVYLCASSLHPRTGGLYTFGSGTRLTVV.

The V and J genes are TRBV19 and TRBJ2-1; 13 bases map to TRBD2. V was clipped by 6 bases and J by 6 bases; unmatched bases: 8. Germline CDR1 and CDR2: LNHDA and SQIVND (reference sequence). The CDR3 runs to 16 residues. CDR3 nucleotide sequence: TGTGCCAGTAGCGCACTAGCGGGGGGGCTAACCAATGAGCAGTTCTTC. This codes for CASSALAGGLTNEQFF.

The chain uses TRBV15 and TRBJ2-3; TRBD1 aligns across 8 bases. Trimming at V came to 3 bases and at J to 2 bases, leaving 4 bases not matched to a gene. The CDR3 length is 15 residues. CDR1 and CDR2 from the germline V gene are LNHNV and YYDKDF (reference sequence). Here the CDR3 reads CATSSGQGHTDTQYF. In DNA, the CDR3 is TGTGCCACCAGCAGTGGACAGGGACACACAGATACGCAGTATTTT. Drawing the rest from reference TRBV15 and TRBJ2-3, the complete variable domain is DAMVIQNPRYQVTQFGKPVTLSCSQTLNHNVMYWYQQKSSQAPKLLFHYYDKDFNNEADTPDNFQSRRPNTSFCFLDIRSPGLGDTAMYLCATSSGQGHTDTQYFGPGTRLTVL.

V is TRBV2 and J is TRBJ2-5; possible D gene TRBD1, 5 bases. Germline V gene sequence: CDR1 SNHLY, CDR2 FYNNEI. The ends were cut back, 4 bases at V and 5 bases at J, with 14 bases in the middle. The CDR3 consists of 14 residues. CDR3 sequence (DNA): TGTGCCAGCAGTGGGGGCCCTCCAGCGGAGACCCAGTACTTC. Amino acid sequence: CASSGGPPAETQYF.

The chain is built from TRBV15 and TRBJ2-5; maybe TRBD2 (6 bases). This CDR3 has 14 amino acids. From germline, CDR1 is LNHNV and CDR2 YYDKDF (reference sequence). Trimming took 3 bases from V and 0 from J, leaving 8 bases between them. The CDR3 here is CATSRTRHQETQYF. The CDR3 DNA is TGTGCCACCAGCAGGACTAGACACCAAGAGACCCAGTACTTC.

The V and J genes are TRBV4-3 and TRBJ1-2; the match to TRBD1 covers 7 bases. V lost 0 bases to trimming and J lost 8 bases; unmatched junction nucleotides: 9. CDR1 LGHNA and CDR2 YSLEER come from the germline V gene. The CDR3 runs to 15 residues. Here the CDR3 DNA reads TGCGCCAGCAGCCAAGATAGACGACAGGGTAACGGCTACACCTTC. It codes for CASSQDRRQGNGYTF.

The V call is TRBV7-2, the J call TRBJ2-3; 8 bases fit TRBD2. The CDR3 spans 17 residues. Germline lookup yields CDR1 SGHTA and CDR2 FQGNSA. The trim removed 1 base at V and 3 bases at J, leaving 9 bases unmatched. The CDR3 reads CASSLGGRGGWTDTQYF. CDR3 nucleotide sequence: TGTGCCAGCAGCTTAGGGGGCCGGGGGGGGTGGACAGATACGCAGTATTTT. Filled out from reference TRBV7-2 and TRBJ2-3, the complete variable domain reads GAGVSQSPSNKVTEKGKDVELRCDPISGHTALYWYRQSLGQGLEFLIYFQGNSAPDKSGLPSDRFSAERTGGSVSTLTIQRTQQEDSAVYLCASSLGGRGGWTDTQYFGPGTRLTVL.

The V and J genes are TRBV18 and TRBJ1-1; the D is unclear. Between the trimmed V and J ends, which lost 3 bases and 7 bases, there was a span of 9 bases. CDR3 length equals 12 residues. CDR1 is KGHSH, CDR2 LQKENI, per germline. The CDR3 DNA is TGTGCCAGCTCACCCCGGGTGGGTGAAGCTTTCTTT. Its protein product is CASSPRVGEAFF.

The chain carries TRBV7-9 and TRBJ2-1; 9 bases are a match to TRBD1. This CDR3 has 14 amino acids. Trimming at V came to 4 bases and at J to 4 bases, leaving 2 bases not matched to a gene. CDR1 is SEHNR, CDR2 FQNEAQ, per germline (reference sequence). CDR3 nucleotides: TGTGCCAGCAGCTGGGACAGGGAGTACAATGAGCAGTTCTTC. This sequence encodes CASSWDREYNEQFF.

The chain combines TRBV27 with TRBJ2-1; possibly TRBD2 for D (6 bases). Trimming shortened V by 3 bases and J by 8 bases, and 14 bases separated the two germline ends. Germline values: CDR1 MNHEY, CDR2 SMNVEV (reference sequence). CDR3 size: 14 residues. Here the CDR3 reads CASSLSGSRHEQFF. Written as DNA, the CDR3 is TGTGCCAGCAGTTTGTCCGGGAGTAGACATGAGCAGTTCTTC.

The chain combines TRBV5-1 with TRBJ1-2; tentative D call: TRBD1 (5 bases). The CDR3 has 13 amino acids. Germline V gives CDR1 SGHRS, CDR2 YFSETQ. V lost 0 bases to trimming and J lost 8 bases, with 11 bases between them. The CDR3 region is CASSLGQGGGYTF. In nucleotides, the CDR3 is TGCGCCAGCAGCTTGGGCCAGGGTGGGGGCTACACCTTC.

The V call is TRBV7-2, the J call TRBJ1-4, with D uncertain. Trimming shortened V by 5 bases and J by 2 bases, and 9 bases separated the two germline ends. CDR1 is SGHTA, CDR2 FQGNSA, per germline. The CDR3 consists of 14 residues. The CDR3 coding sequence is TGTGCCAGCAGCCCCTACCGGACTAATGAAAAACTGTTTTTT. Protein product: CASSPYRTNEKLFF. Complete variable domain (other parts from reference TRBV7-2 and TRBJ1-4): GAGVSQSPSNKVTEKGKDVELRCDPISGHTALYWYRQSLGQGLEFLIYFQGNSAPDKSGLPSDRFSAERTGGSVSTLTIQRTQQEDSAVYLCASSPYRTNEKLFFGSGTQLSVL.

This clone was seen once. The rearrangement links TRBV28 to TRBJ2-2, with D unclear. Germline V CDR1 and CDR2: MDHEN, SYDVKM. The CDR3 covers 12 residues. With 6 bases removed from V and 6 bases from J, the gap between germline ends came to 8 bases. The chain's CDR3 is CASSPQPGELFF. As DNA, the CDR3 is TGTGCCAGCAGCCCACAGCCCGGGGAGCTGTTTTTT.

The chain links TRBV11-2 to TRBJ2-7; 9 nucleotides agree with TRBD1. This CDR3 comprises 13 residues. Trimming at V came to 5 bases and at J to 7 bases, leaving 6 bases not matched to a gene. Germline V gene data show CDR1 as SGHAT and CDR2 as FQNNGV. CDR3 amino acids: CASSRDRALEQYF. DNA of the CDR3: TGTGCCAGCAGCCGGGACAGGGCGCTGGAGCAGTACTTC.

The chain links TRBV4-3 to TRBJ2-1; 9 positions agree with TRBD2. The CDR3 consists of 19 residues. J gave up 6 bases and V 2 bases, and 17 bases lay outside the gene matches. Germline V gene sequence: CDR1 LGHNA, CDR2 YSLEER. In DNA form, the CDR3 reads TGCGCCAGCAGCCAATACATAGGAATGACTAGCGGAGGACGCAATGAGCAGTTCTTC. It encodes CASSQYIGMTSGGRNEQFF.

This clone appeared a single time. The rearrangement links TRBV6-6 to TRBJ1-1; 10 bases line up with TRBD1. Trimming took 0 bases from V and 4 from J; bases not matched to a gene: 2. Germline values: CDR1 MNHNY, CDR2 SVGAGI (reference sequence). The CDR3 sequence is 15 residues long. The DNA of the CDR3 is TGTGCCAGCAGTTACTCCCGGACAGGGGGCACTGAAGCTTTCTTT. Protein product: CASSYSRTGGTEAFF.

This clone has more than one count but fewer than ten. The chain is built from TRBV25-1 and TRBJ1-3; D is perhaps TRBD1 (5 bases). This CDR3 is built from 14 residues. V lost 0 bases and J 2 bases, leaving 5 bases between the germline ends. Germline CDR1 and CDR2: MGHDK and SYGVNS. The CDR3, as DNA: TGTGCCAGCAGTGAATACAGGGCTGGAAACACCATATATTTT. Its translation is CASSEYRAGNTIYF.

The CDR3 loop reads CASSVGGRGMETQYF. The CDR3 DNA reads as TGTGCCAGCAGCGTAGGGGGGAGGGGAATGGAGACCCAGTACTTC. V usage is TRBV9 and J usage is TRBJ2-5; 7 bases fit TRBD2. Trimming cost V 0 bases and J 5 bases; bases outside gene matches: 7. This CDR3 contains 15 residues. CDR1 and CDR2 (germline): SGDLS, YYNGEE.

This clone was recorded once. Written as DNA, the CDR3 is TGTGCCAGCAGGTCCGTACTTAAAAACATTCAGTACTTC. It is translated as CASRSVLKNIQYF. V and J are TRBV6-5 and TRBJ2-4; D ambiguous. The CDR3 is 13 amino acids. CDR1 is MNHEY and CDR2 is SVGAGI in the germline V gene. V was pared by 6 bases and J by 4 bases, with 10 bases between.

The table lists this clone with a few counts. The V call is TRBV2, the J call TRBJ1-2; D not resolved. CDR3 length: 16 residues. V gave up 2 bases and J gave up 5 bases, with 18 bases separating them. Germline CDR1 and CDR2: SNHLY and FYNNEI. This chain's CDR3 is CASSEMVAAGFYGYTF. CDR3 nucleotides: TGTGCCAGCAGTGAAATGGTCGCGGCGGGGTTTTATGGCTACACCTTC. The full variable domain, in which reference TRBV2 and TRBJ1-2 provide the parts outside the CDR3, is EPEVTQTPSHQVTQMGQEVILRCVPISNHLYFYWYRQILGQKVEFLVSFYNNEISEKSEIFDDQFSVERPDGSNFTLKIRSTKLEDSAMYFCASSEMVAAGFYGYTFGSGTRLTVV.